A single T cell receptor beta chain is shown here with its context. This CDR3 is built from 15 residues. V was clipped by 5 bases and J by 4 bases, with 14 bases between them. From germline, CDR1 is LGHNA and CDR2 YNFKEQ. A multiplex PCR was run with 60 Vbeta primers and 13 Jbeta primers. Sequencing used immunoSEQ multiplex PCR; TCRdb keeps in-frame clones, though not all of them. The sample lists around 200,000 clones, about 80% occurring once. This specimen belongs to a study of cytomegalovirus exposure and HLA in healthy donors. The sequencing input was PBMCs. The receptor comes from a middle-aged man in good health and CMV-seronegative. This chain links TRBV4-2 with TRBJ2-2; maybe TRBD1 (5 bases). The chain's CDR3 is CASSSQTAGTGELFF. CDR3 sequence (DNA): TGTGCCAGCAGCTCCCAGACAGCCGGCACCGGGGAGCTGTTTTTT.